This passage covers 10 T cell receptor beta chains from one sample sequenced in a study of technical replicates of blood from a few donors. Data came from immunoSEQ multiplex PCR; TCRdb stores just in-frame clones and leaves some out. This repertoire shows 65,000 to 90,000 clones, roughly 90% found once; its top ten account for 4% to 5%. Sequenced: PBMCs. The origin of the receptors is a human donor in good health. Some clones in this sample may be carry-over from other donors' samples.

This chain uses TRBV5-1 with TRBJ2-2; 11 bases agree with TRBD2. V dropped 1 base and J dropped 4; count of bases not matched to a gene: 3. The CDR3 contains 16 residues. Germline V lookup: CDR1 SGHRS, CDR2 YFSETQ. The CDR3 nucleotides read TGCGCCAGCAGCTTGATAGCGGGAGGGGGCACCGGGGAGCTGTTTTTT. The encoded protein is CASSLIAGGGTGELFF. The variable domain in full, completed from reference TRBV5-1 and TRBJ2-2, reads KAGVTQTPRYLIKTRGQQVTLSCSPISGHRSVSWYQQTPGQGLQFLFEYFSETQRNKGNFPGRFSGRQFSNSRSEMNVSTLELGDSALYLCASSLIAGGGTGELFFGEGSRLTVL.

In its sample, this clone was seen a few times. The V gene is TRBV30, the J gene TRBJ1-2; no clear D gene. Per germline, CDR1 GTSNPN and CDR2 SVGIG (reference sequence). The germline V and J ends were trimmed by 4 bases and 8 bases, with 17 bases remaining between them. The CDR3 is made up of 13 amino acids. For the CDR3, the DNA is TGTGCCTGGAACATACGGGAGGCGGCCGGCTACACCTTC. Encoded protein: CAWNIREAAGYTF.

The V call is TRBV27, the J call TRBJ2-2; the match to TRBD2 covers 11 bases. The length of the CDR3 is 16 residues. The V segment lost 3 bases and the J segment 1 base; nucleotides outside the gene matches: 1. Looked up from germline, CDR1 is MNHEY and CDR2 is SMNVEV (reference sequence). The CDR3 protein is CASSLGLAVNTGELFF. The DNA of the CDR3 is TGTGCCAGCAGTTTGGGACTAGCGGTGAACACCGGGGAGCTGTTTTTT.

This clone has a handful of counts. V usage is TRBV30 and J usage is TRBJ1-2, with 10 nucleotides matching TRBD1. The CDR3 is 14 residues long. Germline V gene data show CDR1 as GTSNPN and CDR2 as SVGIG (reference sequence). Trimming removed 5 bases from V and 2 bases from J; junction bases left unmatched: 5. In DNA form, the CDR3 reads TGTGCCTGGCTGACAGGGGGCTCGAACTATGGCTACACCTTC. Amino acids: CAWLTGGSNYGYTF.

The V gene is TRBV4-3, the J gene TRBJ2-7; 10 bases agree with TRBD2. The V gene end was trimmed by 0 bases and the J gene end by 9 bases; junction bases not matched to a gene: 11. The CDR3 is 16 amino acids. Germline-derived CDR1 and CDR2 are LGHNA and YSLEER. The CDR3 protein is CASSQDLASGGMGQYF. CDR3 DNA sequence: TGCGCCAGCAGCCAAGATCTGGCTAGCGGGGGTATGGGGCAGTACTTC.

This clone was recorded once. The gene calls are TRBV2 and TRBJ2-1; 13 bases map to TRBD2. The CDR3 runs to 15 residues. The J segment lost 7 bases and the V segment lost 6 bases, leaving 6 bases of the junction unmatched. CDR1 is SNHLY, CDR2 FYNNEI, per germline. CDR3 coding DNA: TGTGCCAGCAGAGAGGGACTAGCGGGAAATAATGAGCAGTTCTTC. Translated, it gives CASREGLAGNNEQFF. The full variable domain, in which reference TRBV2 and TRBJ2-1 provide the parts outside the CDR3, is EPEVTQTPSHQVTQMGQEVILRCVPISNHLYFYWYRQILGQKVEFLVSFYNNEISEKSEIFDDQFSVERPDGSNFTLKIRSTKLEDSAMYFCASREGLAGNNEQFFGPGTRLTVL.

The chain couples TRBV9 to TRBJ2-7; 9 nucleotides align to TRBD1. CDR1 SGDLS and CDR2 YYNGEE come from the germline V gene. CDR3 length: 14 amino acids. J lost 7 bases, V lost 3 bases, and 8 bases had no gene match. CDR3 in DNA: TGTGCCAGCAGCGCCGGGACAGGGTCGGGAGAGCAGTACTTC. Protein sequence: CASSAGTGSGEQYF.

The chain is built from TRBV4-3 and TRBJ1-5; D is possibly TRBD1 (5 bases). V was shortened by 4 bases and J by 4 bases, with 23 bases between the two germline ends. The CDR3 sequence is 18 residues long. Per germline, CDR1 LGHNA and CDR2 YSLEER. DNA for the CDR3: TGCGCCAGCAGCCCTGGGTCTTCAGGGAATGTCTGGAATCAGCCCCAGCATTTT. Residues: CASSPGSSGNVWNQPQHF.

The chain recombines TRBV6-5 with TRBJ2-1; 11 nucleotides line up with TRBD2. With 5 bases clipped from V and 13 bases from J, the junction kept 4 bases outside the gene matches. This CDR3 spans 12 amino acids. The germline gives CDR1 MNHEY, CDR2 SVGAGI. This chain's CDR3 is CASSTTSGTQFF. The CDR3 bases are TGTGCCAGCAGTACGACTAGCGGGACCCAGTTCTTC.

This chain uses TRBV9 with TRBJ1-2; D is perhaps TRBD1 (5 bases). V dropped 4 bases and J dropped 7 bases, with 11 bases sitting between them. Germline CDR1 and CDR2: SGDLS and YYNGEE. The CDR3 runs to 12 residues. CDR3 sequence reads: CASSKRQSGYTF. The CDR3 region has the DNA TGTGCCAGCAGCAAACGACAGAGTGGCTACACCTTC.